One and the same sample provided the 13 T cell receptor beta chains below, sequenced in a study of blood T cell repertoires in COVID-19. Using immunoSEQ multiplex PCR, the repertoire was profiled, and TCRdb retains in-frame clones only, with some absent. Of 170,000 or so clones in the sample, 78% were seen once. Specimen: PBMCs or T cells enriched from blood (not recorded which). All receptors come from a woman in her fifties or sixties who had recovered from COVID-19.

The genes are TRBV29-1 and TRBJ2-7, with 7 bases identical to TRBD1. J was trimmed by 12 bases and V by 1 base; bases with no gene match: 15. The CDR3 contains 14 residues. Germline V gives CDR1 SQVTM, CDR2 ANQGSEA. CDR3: CSVEGGKGAPELYF. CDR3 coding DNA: TGCAGCGTTGAAGGGGGAAAGGGGGCTCCCGAGTTGTACTTC.

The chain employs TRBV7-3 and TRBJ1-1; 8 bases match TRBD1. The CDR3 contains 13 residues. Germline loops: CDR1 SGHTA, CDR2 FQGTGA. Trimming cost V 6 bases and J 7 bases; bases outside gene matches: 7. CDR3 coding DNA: TGTGCCAGCAGTTCAGGGGGCTGGGGTGAAGCTTTCTTT. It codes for CASSSGGWGEAFF.

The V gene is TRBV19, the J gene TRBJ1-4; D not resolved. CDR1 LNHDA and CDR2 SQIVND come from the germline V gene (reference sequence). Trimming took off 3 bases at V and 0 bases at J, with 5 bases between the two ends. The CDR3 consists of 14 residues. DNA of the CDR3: TGTGCCAGTAGTATCAGTTCAACTAATGAAAAACTGTTTTTT. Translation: CASSISSTNEKLFF.

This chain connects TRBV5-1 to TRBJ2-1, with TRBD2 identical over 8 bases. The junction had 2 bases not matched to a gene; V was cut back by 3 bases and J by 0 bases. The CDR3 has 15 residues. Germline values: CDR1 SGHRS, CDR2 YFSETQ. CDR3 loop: CASSSTSGSYNEQFF. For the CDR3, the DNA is TGCGCCAGCAGCTCTACTAGCGGCTCCTACAATGAGCAGTTCTTC.

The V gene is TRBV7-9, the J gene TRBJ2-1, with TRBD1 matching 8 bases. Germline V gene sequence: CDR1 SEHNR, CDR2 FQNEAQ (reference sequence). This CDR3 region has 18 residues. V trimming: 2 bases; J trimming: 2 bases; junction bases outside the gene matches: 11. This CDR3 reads CASSLTSAGGRTYNEQFF. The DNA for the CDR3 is TGTGCCAGCAGCTTAACGTCGGCAGGGGGCCGCACCTACAATGAGCAGTTCTTC. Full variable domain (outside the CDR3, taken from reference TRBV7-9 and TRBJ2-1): DTGVSQNPRHKITKRGQNVTFRCDPISEHNRLYWYRQTLGQGPEFLTYFQNEAQLEKSRLLSDRFSAERPKGSFSTLEIQRTEQGDSAMYLCASSLTSAGGRTYNEQFFGPGTRLTVL.

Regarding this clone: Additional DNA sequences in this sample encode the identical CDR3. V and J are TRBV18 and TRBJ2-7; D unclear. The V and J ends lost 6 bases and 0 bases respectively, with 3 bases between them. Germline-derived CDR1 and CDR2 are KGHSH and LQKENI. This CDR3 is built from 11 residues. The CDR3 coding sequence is TGTGCCAGCTCCTACTCCTACGAGCAGTACTTC. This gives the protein CASSYSYEQYF.

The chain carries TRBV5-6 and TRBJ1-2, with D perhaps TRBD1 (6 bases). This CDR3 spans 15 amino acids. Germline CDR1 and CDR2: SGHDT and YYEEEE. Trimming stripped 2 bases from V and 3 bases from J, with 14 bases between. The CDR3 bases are TGTGCCAGCAGCTTAGGTGACAGGAACTACTATGGCTACACCTTC. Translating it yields CASSLGDRNYYGYTF.

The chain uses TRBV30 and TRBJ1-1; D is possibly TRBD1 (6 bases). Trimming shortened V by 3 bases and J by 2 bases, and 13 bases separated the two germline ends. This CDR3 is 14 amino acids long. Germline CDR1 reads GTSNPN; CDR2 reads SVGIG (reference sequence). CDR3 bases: TGTGCCTGGAGCCGTTTTGGGGGCAACACTGAAGCTTTCTTT. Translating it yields CAWSRFGGNTEAFF.

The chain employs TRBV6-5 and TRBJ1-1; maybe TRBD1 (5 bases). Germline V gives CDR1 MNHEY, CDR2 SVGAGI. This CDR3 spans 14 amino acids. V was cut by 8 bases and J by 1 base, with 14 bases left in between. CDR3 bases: TGTGCCAGCCGGATGGCAGGGTCGAACACTGAAGCTTTCTTT. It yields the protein CASRMAGSNTEAFF.

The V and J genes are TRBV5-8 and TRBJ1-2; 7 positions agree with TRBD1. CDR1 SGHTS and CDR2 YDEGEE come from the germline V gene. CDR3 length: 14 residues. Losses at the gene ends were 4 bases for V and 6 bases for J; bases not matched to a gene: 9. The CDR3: CASSPGQSYNGYTF. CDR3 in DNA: TGTGCCAGCAGCCCGGGACAGTCCTATAATGGCTACACCTTC.

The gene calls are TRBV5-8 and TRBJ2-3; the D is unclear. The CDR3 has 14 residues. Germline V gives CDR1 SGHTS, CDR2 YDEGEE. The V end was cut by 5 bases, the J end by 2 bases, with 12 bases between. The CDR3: CASRELVDTDTQYF. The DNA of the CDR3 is TGTGCCAGCAGGGAGTTGGTAGACACAGATACGCAGTATTTT.

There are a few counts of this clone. Here the CDR3 reads CASSQRTSGTGNEQFF. The DNA of the CDR3 is TGTGCCAGCAGCCAAAGGACTAGCGGGACAGGCAATGAGCAGTTCTTC. V gene TRBV3-1 (or the pseudogene TRBV3-2) combines with J gene TRBJ2-1, with 12 bases fitting TRBD2. V dropped 2 bases and J dropped 6; count of bases not matched to a gene: 5. CDR3 size: 16 residues. The germline V gene has CDR1 LGHDT and CDR2 YNNKEL (reference sequence).

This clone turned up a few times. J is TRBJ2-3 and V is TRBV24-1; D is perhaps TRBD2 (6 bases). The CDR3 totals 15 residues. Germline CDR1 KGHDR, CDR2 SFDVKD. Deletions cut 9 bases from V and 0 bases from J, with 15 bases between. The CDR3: CATGVNAGSTDTQYF. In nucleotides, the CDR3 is TGTGCCACCGGTGTCAACGCGGGGAGCACAGATACGCAGTATTTT.